This T cell receptor beta chain was sequenced in a study of cytomegalovirus exposure and HLA in healthy donors. Trimming removed 7 bases at V and 1 base at J, with 9 bases between. The CDR3 has 13 amino acids. Per the germline V gene, CDR1 is MNHEY and CDR2 is SVGAGI. Measured with immunoSEQ multiplex PCR; TCRdb has only the in-frame clones, and not every one. Of about 160,000 clones detected, 85% to 90% appear once; the ten largest clones hold 4% to 5%. This TCR derives from a man younger than 35 in good health and CMV-seropositive. The gene calls are TRBV6-5 and TRBJ2-3; D unresolved. Sequencing used PBMCs. CDR3 sequence reads: CASIKSGTDTQYF. CDR3 bases: TGTGCCAGCATTAAATCAGGCACAGATACGCAGTATTTT.